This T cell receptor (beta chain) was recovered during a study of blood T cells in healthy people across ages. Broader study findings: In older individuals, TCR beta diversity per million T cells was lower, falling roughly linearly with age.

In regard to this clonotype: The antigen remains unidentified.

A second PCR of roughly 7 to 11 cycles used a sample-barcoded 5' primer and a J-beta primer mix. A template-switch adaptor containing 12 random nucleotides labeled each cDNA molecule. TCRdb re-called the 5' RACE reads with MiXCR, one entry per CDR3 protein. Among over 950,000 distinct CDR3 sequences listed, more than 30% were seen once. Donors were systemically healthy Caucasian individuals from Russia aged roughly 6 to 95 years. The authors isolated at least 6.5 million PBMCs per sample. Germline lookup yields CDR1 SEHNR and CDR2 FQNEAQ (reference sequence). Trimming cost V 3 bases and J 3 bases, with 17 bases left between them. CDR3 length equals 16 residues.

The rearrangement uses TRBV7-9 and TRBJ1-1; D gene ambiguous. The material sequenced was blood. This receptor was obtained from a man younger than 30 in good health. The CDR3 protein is CASSFGRSLPDTEAFF. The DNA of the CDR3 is TGTGCCAGCAGCTTCGGACGTTCCTTACCCGACACTGAAGCTTTCTTT.